Sequencing of this T cell receptor beta chain was carried out in a study of blood T cell repertoires in COVID-19. The wider study: Both acute and convalescent COVID-19 samples were obtained from the United States, Italy and Spain.

This CDR3 comprises 13 residues. Germline assignment: CDR1 MDHEN and CDR2 SYDVKM. Trimming shortened V by 6 bases and J by 2 bases, and 8 bases separated the two germline ends. The data were produced by immunoSEQ multiplex PCR, yet TCRdb's version contains in-frame clones alone and is incomplete. Of approximately 130,000 clones listed, 75% to 90% are singletons. Input material: peripheral blood. The source of this sequence is a human donor in a cohort sampled during active COVID-19. This chain links TRBV28 with TRBJ2-1; possible D gene TRBD2, 5 bases. The CDR3 spells CASSGITYNEQFF. CDR3 in DNA: TGTGCCAGCAGCGGGATAACCTACAATGAGCAGTTCTTC.